What follows are 23 T cell receptor beta chains derived from one specimen sequenced in a study of blood T cell repertoires in COVID-19. Generated by immunoSEQ multiplex PCR, the TCRdb table keeps only in-frame clones and is missing some. The sample consists of fewer than 200,000 clones, about four fifths of them appearing once. The sample taken for sequencing was peripheral blood. The receptors were sampled from a man between 65 and 80 years old with active or convalescent COVID-19.

The genes are TRBV2 and TRBJ1-4, with D unresolved. CDR3 length: 13 amino acids. Germline V gives CDR1 SNHLY, CDR2 FYNNEI. Between the trimmed V and J ends, which lost 8 bases and 8 bases, there was a span of 15 bases. The DNA of the CDR3 is TGTGCCAGCTTGAGGGTTATCAGGGAAAAACTGTTTTTT. This translates into CASLRVIREKLFF.

This chain links TRBV15 with TRBJ1-2; the D is unclear. The CDR3 loop spans 15 amino acids. Per germline, CDR1 LNHNV and CDR2 YYDKDF (reference sequence). V was trimmed by 5 bases and J by 6 bases, leaving 19 bases between them. The CDR3 loop reads CATSRNRRPPDGYTF. The CDR3 DNA is TGTGCCACCAGCCGAAACCGCAGGCCCCCGGATGGCTACACCTTC.

The chain carries TRBV29-1 and TRBJ1-3; D not certain. The germline V and J ends were trimmed by 7 bases and 1 base, with 11 bases remaining between them. Looked up from germline, CDR1 is SQVTM and CDR2 is ANQGSEA. The CDR3 runs 13 residues. The CDR3 sequence is CSGEIRSGNTIYF. The CDR3 DNA sequence: TGCAGCGGAGAGATCCGTTCTGGAAACACCATATATTTT. Variable domain in full (rest from reference TRBV29-1 and TRBJ1-3): SAVISQKPSRDICQRGTSLTIQCQVDSQVTMMFWYRQQPGQSLTLIATANQGSEATYESGFVIDKFPISRPNLTFSTLTVSNMSPEDSSIYLCSGEIRSGNTIYFGEGSWLTVV.

This rearrangement joins TRBV7-3 to TRBJ2-2; the D gene is possibly TRBD2 (5 bases). Germline V lookup: CDR1 SGHTA, CDR2 FQGTGA. V was cut by 3 bases and J by 1 base, with 6 bases left in between. The CDR3 runs 14 residues. As DNA, the CDR3 is TGTGCCAGCAGCTTTAGCGTGAACACCGGGGAGCTGTTTTTT. The encoded protein is CASSFSVNTGELFF.

This chain links TRBV6-5 with TRBJ2-7, with TRBD1 matching over 7 bases. The CDR3 is 16 amino acids. V shed 4 bases and J 2 bases; nucleotides not matched to a gene: 11. Germline CDR1 and CDR2: MNHEY and SVGAGI. CDR3 DNA: TGTGCCAGCAGTTCCCCCGGGACAGAGTTTACCTACGAGCAGTACTTC. It yields the protein CASSSPGTEFTYEQYF.

The chain couples TRBV19 to TRBJ2-1; 8 bases align to TRBD1. The CDR3 has 14 residues. In germline, CDR1 is LNHDA, CDR2 SQIVND (reference sequence). Trimming removed 9 bases from V and 1 base from J; junction bases left unmatched: 5. The CDR3 loop is CASSRTGSYNEQFF. CDR3 nucleotide sequence: TGTGCCAGCTCCCGGACAGGGTCCTACAATGAGCAGTTCTTC.

The table lists this clone with many counts. The rearrangement uses TRBV9 and TRBJ2-7; D may be TRBD1 (5 bases). Germline CDR1 is SGDLS and CDR2 is YYNGEE. The CDR3 is 15 amino acids. V was cut by 4 bases and J by 3 bases, with 17 bases left in between. As DNA, the CDR3 is TGTGCCAGCAGCCCCCGCTCGACAGAAATCTACGAGCAGTACTTC. Residues: CASSPRSTEIYEQYF.

The V call is TRBV6-2 or TRBV6-3, the J call TRBJ1-1; D is ambiguous. Trimming pared 0 bases from V and 1 base from J, leaving 6 bases between. Germline CDR1 MNHEY, CDR2 SVGEGT. CDR3 length equals 14 residues. The CDR3: CASSYSRRNTEAFF. CDR3 nucleotide sequence: TGTGCCAGCAGTTACTCGCGGCGGAACACTGAAGCTTTCTTT.

The chain couples TRBV6-2 or TRBV6-3 to TRBJ2-1; D is undetermined. Trimming took off 3 bases at V and 0 bases at J, with 12 bases between the two ends. Germline V CDR1 and CDR2: MNHEY, SVGEGT. The CDR3 is 16 amino acids. The CDR3 here is CASSYVPSSSYNEQFF. CDR3 DNA sequence: TGTGCCAGCAGTTATGTGCCCTCGAGCTCCTACAATGAGCAGTTCTTC.

The gene calls are TRBV5-8 and TRBJ1-5, with D uncertain. The CDR3 has 14 amino acids. The V and J ends lost 0 bases and 6 bases respectively, with 10 bases between them. The V gene's germline CDR1 is SGHTS and CDR2 YDEGEE. CDR3: CASSLVEGGQPQHF. DNA of the CDR3: TGTGCCAGCAGCTTGGTCGAAGGCGGTCAGCCCCAGCATTTT.

The gene calls are TRBV5-4 and TRBJ1-1; D unclear. V shed 1 base and J shed 3 bases, with 7 bases lying between them. From germline, CDR1 is SGHNT and CDR2 YYREEE (reference sequence). The CDR3 spans 13 residues. For the CDR3, the DNA is TGTGCCAGCAGCTTGAATAGATACACTGAAGCTTTCTTT. Translating gives CASSLNRYTEAFF. Looking up the rest from reference TRBV5-4 and TRBJ1-1 gives the full variable domain: ETGVTQSPTHLIKTRGQQVTLRCSSQSGHNTVSWYQQALGQGPQFIFQYYREEENGRGNFPPRFSGLQFPNYSSELNVNALELDDSALYLCASSLNRYTEAFFGQGTRLTVV.

CDR3 loop: CASSPMPGQGATDTQYF. CDR3 DNA sequence: TGTGCCAGCAGTCCAATGCCGGGACAGGGGGCAACAGATACGCAGTATTTT. This chain joins TRBV6-6 and TRBJ2-3, with 12 positions matching TRBD1. V lost 5 bases to trimming and J lost 3 bases; unmatched junction nucleotides: 9. Germline CDR1 is MNHNY and CDR2 is SVGAGI (reference sequence). The CDR3 consists of 17 residues.

The V call is TRBV28, the J call TRBJ1-6; 7 bases align to TRBD1. CDR3 length: 15 residues. The trim removed 5 bases at V and 2 bases at J, leaving 3 bases unmatched. Germline lookup yields CDR1 MDHEN and CDR2 SYDVKM. Here the CDR3 reads CASSPDRAYNSPLHF. The CDR3 bases are TGTGCCAGCAGTCCAGACAGGGCCTATAATTCACCCCTCCACTTT.

The V gene is TRBV4-1, the J gene TRBJ2-1; 8 positions agree with TRBD2. The CDR3 sequence is 18 residues long. Per the germline V gene, CDR1 is MGHRA and CDR2 is YSYEKL. Trimming removed 3 bases from V and 0 bases from J; junction bases left unmatched: 10. In nucleotides, the CDR3 is TGCGCCAGCAGCCACGGTGCTCCCGGGACTAGCTCCTACAATGAGCAGTTCTTC. Translating gives CASSHGAPGTSSYNEQFF.

The chain combines TRBV21-1 with TRBJ1-3. TRBV21-1 is listed as a pseudogene. There are 21 residues in the CDR3. The chain's CDR3 is CASSKGGVGDRSGGDGNTIYF. CDR3 coding DNA: TGTGCCAGCAGCAAAGGGGGGGTCGGGGACCGCTCCGGCGGGGATGGAAACACCATATATTTT.

The chain is built from TRBV9 and TRBJ2-1; 9 bases line up with TRBD2. The CDR3 has 18 residues. After removal of 0 bases from V and 6 bases from J, the junction contained 13 bases not matched to a gene. The germline gives CDR1 SGDLS, CDR2 YYNGEE. CDR3 sequence reads: CASSVVGERGAGGNEQFF. DNA of the CDR3: TGTGCCAGCAGCGTAGTCGGGGAGCGGGGGGCCGGTGGCAATGAGCAGTTCTTC.

The rearrangement links TRBV3-1 (or the pseudogene TRBV3-2) to TRBJ1-3; 7 positions agree with TRBD1. The CDR3 sequence is 16 residues long. Per the germline V gene, CDR1 is LGHDT and CDR2 is YNNKEL (reference sequence). V gave up 4 bases and J gave up 2 bases; unmatched junction bases: 8. This chain's CDR3 is CASSPQARGAGNTIYF. CDR3 bases: TGTGCCAGCAGCCCTCAAGCCAGGGGGGCTGGAAACACCATATATTTT.

This chain links TRBV7-2 with TRBJ2-7; D is perhaps TRBD2 (6 bases). Trimming stripped 6 bases from V and 2 bases from J, with 14 bases between. This CDR3 is built from 14 residues. Germline lookup yields CDR1 SGHTA and CDR2 FQGNSA. The CDR3 bases are TGTGCCAGCAGTACCCTAGCGAACGCCTACGAGCAGTACTTC. Amino acid sequence: CASSTLANAYEQYF.

The V and J genes are TRBV27 and TRBJ2-7; 11 bases are a match to TRBD2. The CDR3 has 14 residues. Trimming at V came to 7 bases and at J to 4 bases, leaving 6 bases not matched to a gene. The germline gives CDR1 MNHEY, CDR2 SMNVEV (reference sequence). CDR3 protein: CASKTSGRRYEQYF. DNA for the CDR3: TGTGCCAGCAAAACTAGCGGGAGACGATACGAGCAGTACTTC.

To note about this clone: Other DNA sequences in the same sample also yield this CDR3. The chain joins TRBV18 to TRBJ2-1; 11 bases align to TRBD2. In germline, CDR1 is KGHSH, CDR2 LQKENI. Trimming cost V 0 bases and J 4 bases; bases outside gene matches: 2. CDR3 length: 16 residues. The CDR3 region is CASSPPGLAVYNEQFF. DNA of the CDR3: TGTGCCAGCTCACCACCGGGACTAGCGGTATACAATGAGCAGTTCTTC.

This clone was counted once. This sequence joins TRBV7-2 and TRBJ1-1; 10 bases map to TRBD1. CDR1 and CDR2 from the germline V gene are SGHTA and FQGNSA. The CDR3 spans 14 residues. The trim removed 4 bases at V and 3 bases at J, leaving 2 bases unmatched. The CDR3 nucleotides read TGTGCCAGCAGCTCTGGACAGGGGGACACTGAAGCTTTCTTT. It yields the protein CASSSGQGDTEAFF.

The rearrangement links TRBV18 to TRBJ2-6, with D possibly matching TRBD2 (6 bases). The germline V gene has CDR1 KGHSH and CDR2 LQKENI. Trimming shortened V by 3 bases and J by 0 bases, and 12 bases separated the two germline ends. This CDR3 comprises 17 residues. CDR3 loop: CASSPQVGGSGANVLTF. CDR3 coding DNA: TGTGCCAGCTCACCGCAAGTGGGGGGCTCTGGGGCCAACGTCCTGACTTTC.

This sequence joins TRBV5-1 and TRBJ2-5, with a tentative D call TRBD1 (5 bases). V was pared by 5 bases and J by 1 base, with 9 bases between. The germline gives CDR1 SGHRS, CDR2 YFSETQ. The CDR3 is 13 amino acids. This chain's CDR3 is CASSNDSQETQYF. The CDR3 DNA reads as TGCGCCAGCAGTAATGACAGCCAAGAGACCCAGTACTTC.